Only a few counts were recorded for the clone carrying this TCR beta chain. Antigen specificity is unknown. Barcoded TCR alpha and TCR beta cDNA libraries with UMIs came from 5'RACE using constant-segment primers. TCRdb re-analysed the 5' RACE reads in MiXCR, keeping a single row per CDR3 protein. Found here are about 130,000 distinct CDR3 sequences, about 16% of them singletons; the top ten hold approximately 15%. Trimming took off 4 bases at V and 3 bases at J, with 9 bases between the two ends. Per germline, CDR1 SGHTA and CDR2 FQGTGA. The CDR3 sequence is 13 residues long. The sample originates from a study of T-cell memory formation after mild COVID-19. Across the whole study: Largely donor-specific sequence clusters came from a couple of donors.

General observations from the study: Clones shrinking from day 15 to 85 showed even CD4/CD8 mixes; later expanders tilted CD4+. Detection of some responders pre-infection suggested pre-existing cross-reactive memory T cells participated.

This rearrangement joins TRBV7-3 to TRBJ2-5, with D possibly TRBD1 on 7 matching bases. What was sequenced was PBMCs or a T cell subset sorted from them (not recorded which). The TCR sequence derives from an adult woman who had mild COVID-19 (a few samples of this study predate the infection). Cell type and time point are not known. CDR3 DNA sequence: TGTGCCAGCAGCTCAGGGGGGAAAGAGACCCAGTACTTC. Its protein product is CASSSGGKETQYF.